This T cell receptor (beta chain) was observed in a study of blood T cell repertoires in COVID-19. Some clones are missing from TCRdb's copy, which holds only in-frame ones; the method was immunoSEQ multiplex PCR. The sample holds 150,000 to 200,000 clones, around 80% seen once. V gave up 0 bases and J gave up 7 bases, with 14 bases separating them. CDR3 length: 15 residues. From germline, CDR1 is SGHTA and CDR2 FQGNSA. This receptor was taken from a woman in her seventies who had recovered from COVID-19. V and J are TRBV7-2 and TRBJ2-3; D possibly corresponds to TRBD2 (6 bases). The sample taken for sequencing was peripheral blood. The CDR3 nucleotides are TGTGCCAGCAGCTTAGCGACGAGCGGGCAAAATACGCAGTATTTT. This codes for CASSLATSGQNTQYF.